This record looks at one T cell receptor beta chain sequence and its context. Its cognate antigen has yet to be identified. No base quality information exists; no much larger clone differs at one position. This sample's time point label indicates: baseline before first vaccination. Vaccinee samples came from UK trials COV001 and COV002, including a single-blind randomized controlled phase 2/3 trial of AZD1222 (ChAdOx1 nCoV-19) in healthy adults. Trial participant PBMC samples were collected at day 0 and day 28 after the second dose for TCRbeta chain sequencing. This sample was included in a study of T cell responses to AZD1222 COVID-19 vaccine (dated by TCRdb to the early 2020s). Some background on the complete study: Because spike-specific TCR depth and breadth did not differ between the two schedules, AZD1222 recipients who got a second dose at roughly 4 weeks were pooled with those who got a second dose at roughly 12 weeks. Trial participants were enrolled into age subgroups of 18-55, 56-69 and 70-plus years, which contained approximately 150, 28 and 58 TCR-sequenced participants, respectively. A total of approximately 250 trial participants underwent TCR sequencing, of whom about 200 had received two doses of AZD1222 and about 25 had received two doses of the MenACWY control vaccine. The research as a whole found: Most participants were white British and females outnumbered males, and the authors suggested that clonal diversity may have been underestimated. The 56-69-year group was small, and its depth increase did not reach significance, likely because of low power. Spike-specific TCR breadth and depth rose significantly after two AZD1222 doses compared with day 0 and with MenACWY recipients. The whole spike protein was spanned by vaccine-associated CD4 TCRs, and dominant responses were seen in regions 160-218 and 743-854. Because no day 14 peak-response samples were available, repertoires were characterized only after the peak T cell response. Only a handful of AZD1222 recipients were SARS-CoV-2 seropositive at baseline, limiting conclusions about previously exposed vaccinees. Nearly half of unique spike-specific TCRs reportedly recognized epitopes outside regions mutated in the B.1.351 and B.1.1.7 variants.

The CDR3 regions of human TCRbeta chains were analyzed by immunosequencing. The original methods were these. Repertoire TCRs were matched against a reference library of SARS-CoV-2-specific TCRs generated with the MIRA antigen-specificity platform. Breadth was defined as the fraction of unique TCRs that were SARS-CoV-2-associated, and depth was defined as the fraction of total T cells that were SARS-CoV-2-associated. Each spike-specific TCR was assigned to its reactive spike region and to a CD4 or CD8 class using the MIRA data. Log10-transformed breadth and depth values were compared by one-way ANOVA with Sidak's multiple comparisons tests. Held by TCRdb, this immuneACCESS table contains in-frame sequences only and omits some clones. Under half of the omission traces to an unresolved V gene where checked; the cause of the rest is unknown. V and J calls and clone size come straight from that table; D and trimming were deduced from the DNA. The sample profile shows 130,000 or so clones; about 90% of them were found once. 5% to 5.5% of the sample belongs to the ten largest clones.

The CDR1 and CDR2 encoded by the germline V gene (reference sequence) are LNHDA and SQIVND. V loses 1 base of germline sequence and J loses 8 bases, and the interval between the two ends is 11 bases. The CDR3 measures 13 amino acids from cysteine to phenylalanine. Left in the record is the CDR3 DNA by itself, 39 bases read in frame from the first base. The sequence came from an adult in good health. The chain employs TRBV19 and TRBJ1-2, with no confidently assigned D gene. Here the sequenced sample was peripheral blood, taken on day 0 of AZD1222 vaccination. The CDR3 protein sequence reads: CASSIARAGGYTF. The sequence in DNA is TGTGCCAGTAGTATAGCACGGGCGGGGGGCTACACCTTC.